This TCR beta chain was obtained from a study of T and B cells in COVID-19 patients. Whole-study context: At median age around 34 years, recovered patients were younger than active-infection patients at approximately 68. Study-wide points: Few blood samples existed from mildly ill patients during symptoms or early in severe cases.

BIOMED2 TRB-A/B primer pools were used in multiplex TRB PCR. TCRdb redid the calling of the multiplex PCR reads with MiXCR, one entry per CDR3 protein. The table includes around 15,000 distinct CDR3 sequences, about 26% detected once. Blood genomic DNA input for TRB amplification was roughly 250-500 ng. Trimming left V 10 bases short and J 2 bases short, with 14 bases between. The CDR3 is made up of 13 amino acids. Germline CDR1 and CDR2: MNHEY and SVGEGT. In regard to this clonotype: The antigen is undetermined.

The rearrangement links TRBV6-2 or TRBV6-3 to TRBJ2-5; D unclear. Sequencing used blood. The sequence was collected from a human donor who had recovered from COVID-19. The CDR3 DNA reads TGTGCCACCCTGGGCATGGGGCAAGAGACCCAGTACTTC. Protein: CATLGMGQETQYF.